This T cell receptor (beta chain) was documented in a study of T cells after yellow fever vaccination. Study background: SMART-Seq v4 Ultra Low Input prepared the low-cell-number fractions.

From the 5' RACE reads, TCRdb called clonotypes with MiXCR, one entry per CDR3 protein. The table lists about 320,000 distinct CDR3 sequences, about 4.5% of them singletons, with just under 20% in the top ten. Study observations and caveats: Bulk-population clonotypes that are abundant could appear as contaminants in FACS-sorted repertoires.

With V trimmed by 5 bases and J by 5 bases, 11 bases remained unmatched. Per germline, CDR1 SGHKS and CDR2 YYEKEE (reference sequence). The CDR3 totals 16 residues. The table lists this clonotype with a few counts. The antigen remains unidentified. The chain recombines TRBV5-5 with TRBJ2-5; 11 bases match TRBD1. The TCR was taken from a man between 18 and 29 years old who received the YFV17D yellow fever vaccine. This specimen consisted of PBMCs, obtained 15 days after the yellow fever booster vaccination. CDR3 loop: CASSLTGTGGWETQYF. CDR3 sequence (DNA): TGTGCCAGCAGTCTAACCGGGACAGGGGGTTGGGAGACCCAGTACTTC.